This passage covers 32 T cell receptor beta chains from one sample sequenced in a study of T cells in localized non-small cell lung cancer. The table came from immunoSEQ multiplex PCR; TCRdb's copy has only in-frame clones and leaves some out. The sample includes about 61,000 clones, 80% to 90% of them seen just once. This specimen consisted of peripheral blood, obtained before any cancer treatment. These receptors were taken from a man between 35 and 75 years old with stage I squamous cell lung carcinoma.

The V call is TRBV5-1, the J call TRBJ2-5; no definite D call. Germline CDR1 SGHRS, CDR2 YFSETQ. The CDR3 spans 12 residues. The V end lost 4 bases, the J end lost 5 bases, and 9 bases lay between the germline ends. CDR3 sequence reads: CASSLGWETQYF. Written as DNA, the CDR3 is TGCGCCAGCAGCCTTGGATGGGAGACCCAGTACTTC.

The chain recombines TRBV19 with TRBJ2-3; TRBD1 aligns across 9 bases. Germline V gene lookup returns CDR1 LNHDA and CDR2 SQIVND (reference sequence). The CDR3 has 15 residues. With V trimmed by 5 bases and J by 2 bases, 5 bases remained unmatched. CDR3 region: CASSPGQGPTDTQYF. CDR3 bases: TGTGCCAGTAGTCCGGGACAGGGCCCCACAGATACGCAGTATTTT.

This chain uses TRBV5-6 with TRBJ1-1; TRBD1 is a possible D gene (6 bases). This CDR3 is built from 18 residues. V was shortened by 4 bases and J by 1 base, with 23 bases between the two germline ends. Germline V lookup: CDR1 SGHDT, CDR2 YYEEEE. The CDR3 DNA follows: TGTGCCAGCAGCGTGTTGGCAGGGGCTTTCATCAAGAACACTGAAGCTTTCTTT. It translates to CASSVLAGAFIKNTEAFF.

The V gene is TRBV28, the J gene TRBJ2-2, with TRBD2 matching 12 bases. Germline V gene lookup returns CDR1 MDHEN and CDR2 SYDVKM. The J segment lost 1 base and the V segment lost 3 bases, leaving 9 bases of the junction unmatched. This CDR3 spans 19 amino acids. The CDR3 coding sequence is TGTGCCAGCAGTTTGCAGGGACTAGCGGGCGCTCTGAACACCGGGGAGCTGTTTTTT. It specifies CASSLQGLAGALNTGELFF.

The chain combines TRBV7-2 with TRBJ2-7; weak D call: TRBD1 (8 bases). Trimming took off 4 bases at V and 2 bases at J, with 15 bases between the two ends. Per the germline V gene, CDR1 is SGHTA and CDR2 is FQGNSA. This CDR3 contains 15 residues. The CDR3 sequence: CASSSSGTGPYEQYF. The CDR3, as DNA: TGTGCCAGCAGCTCGAGCGGGACAGGTCCCTACGAGCAGTACTTC.

V and J are TRBV11-3 and TRBJ2-7; TRBD2 aligns across 12 bases. Per germline, CDR1 SGHNT and CDR2 YENEEA. The CDR3 runs 13 residues. Unmatched junction bases numbered 3, after V lost 6 bases and J lost 6 bases. CDR3 loop: CASSRGLAGEQYF. The CDR3 DNA reads TGTGCCAGCAGTAGGGGACTAGCGGGCGAGCAGTACTTC.

The chain uses TRBV5-1 and TRBJ2-5, with D hard to call. Germline V gene sequence: CDR1 SGHRS, CDR2 YFSETQ. The CDR3 has 13 amino acids. Trimming removed 9 bases at V and 1 base at J, with 13 bases between. This CDR3 reads CATSDLGQETQYF. In DNA, the CDR3 is TGCGCCACCTCGGACCTTGGCCAAGAGACCCAGTACTTC.

This chain links TRBV10-1 with TRBJ1-1; 7 nucleotides agree with TRBD1. V trimming: 3 bases; J trimming: 2 bases; junction bases outside the gene matches: 3. Germline V gene data show CDR1 as WNHNN and CDR2 as SYGVQD (reference sequence). The CDR3 runs 14 residues. This chain's CDR3 is CASSDTGVNTEAFF. DNA for the CDR3: TGCGCCAGCAGTGATACAGGGGTAAACACTGAAGCTTTCTTT.

This clone came up once. This sequence joins TRBV27 and TRBJ2-1; the D is unclear. The CDR3 covers 15 residues. Germline V gene data show CDR1 as MNHEY and CDR2 as SMNVEV (reference sequence). The V end was cut by 6 bases, the J end by 7 bases, with 19 bases between. The CDR3 nucleotides are TGTGCCAGCAGCCCAGAGGTTTTGTTGACGAATGAGCAGTTCTTC. Its translation: CASSPEVLLTNEQFF.

The chain is built from TRBV6-5 and TRBJ1-2; a weak D match, TRBD1 (6 bases). Per the germline V gene, CDR1 is MNHEY and CDR2 is SVGAGI. The ends were cut back, 3 bases at V and 4 bases at J, with 15 bases in the middle. The CDR3 covers 15 residues. The CDR3 loop is CASSYSGGAPYGYTF. The CDR3 bases are TGTGCCAGCAGTTATAGTGGGGGGGCCCCCTATGGCTACACCTTC.

V gene TRBV6-5 combines with J gene TRBJ1-1; D may be TRBD1 (6 bases). The V end lost 7 bases, the J end lost 1 base, and 13 bases lay between the germline ends. The V gene's germline CDR1 is MNHEY and CDR2 SVGAGI. The CDR3 sequence is 14 residues long. The CDR3 nucleotides are TGTGCCAGCACCAAGGGACACCGGAACACTGAAGCTTTCTTT. It translates to CASTKGHRNTEAFF.

This sequence joins TRBV5-8 and TRBJ1-1; D is ambiguous. Between the trimmed V and J ends, which lost 1 base and 4 bases, there was a span of 11 bases. The germline V gene has CDR1 SGHTS and CDR2 YDEGEE. This CDR3 has 14 amino acids. The CDR3 region is CASSLTPGFTEAFF. CDR3 in DNA: TGTGCCAGCAGCTTGACCCCAGGATTCACTGAAGCTTTCTTT.

The genes are TRBV18 and TRBJ2-1; D uncertain. This CDR3 has 11 amino acids. Looked up from germline, CDR1 is KGHSH and CDR2 is LQKENI. The ends were cut back, 5 bases at V and 5 bases at J, with 4 bases in the middle. CDR3 protein: CASSEHNEQFF. DNA for the CDR3: TGTGCCAGCTCAGAGCACAATGAGCAGTTCTTC.

J is TRBJ2-1 and V is TRBV5-8; TRBD1 is a possible D gene (5 bases). Germline V gives CDR1 SGHTS, CDR2 YDEGEE. This CDR3 has 15 residues. V gave up 1 base and J gave up 3 bases, with 11 bases separating them. The CDR3 DNA sequence: TGTGCCAGCAGCTTGCCCCCTGACAGCTACAATGAGCAGTTCTTC. This encodes CASSLPPDSYNEQFF.

As concerns this clone: This may arise from a read error, as a much more abundant clone is one base away. This specimen includes other DNA sequences encoding the same CDR3. J is TRBJ2-2 and V is TRBV14, with D hard to call. The CDR3 is 13 amino acids. Germline V CDR1 and CDR2: SGHDN, FVKESK. Between the trimmed V and J ends, which lost 8 bases and 8 bases, there was a span of 15 bases. CDR3 sequence reads: CASGQSRTGELFF. Written as DNA, the CDR3 is TGTGCCAGCGGTCAGTCGCGAACAGGGGAGCTGTTTTTT.

The chain has TRBV19 and TRBJ1-4; D possibly corresponds to TRBD1 (5 bases). This CDR3 spans 13 amino acids. V lost 4 bases to trimming and J lost 8 bases, with 11 bases between them. The germline CDR1 and CDR2 sequences are LNHDA and SQIVND (reference sequence). The chain's CDR3 is CASSKGQLEKLFF. The DNA of the CDR3 is TGTGCCAGTAGTAAGGGGCAGCTAGAAAAACTGTTTTTT.

CDR3 in amino acids: CASSQEETDTDTQYF. The CDR3 DNA sequence: TGCGCCAGCAGCCAAGAGGAAACCGACACAGATACGCAGTATTTT. The chain joins TRBV4-1 to TRBJ2-3, with D unresolved. Trimming took off 0 bases at V and 2 bases at J, with 9 bases between the two ends. This CDR3 region has 15 residues. The germline gives CDR1 MGHRA, CDR2 YSYEKL.

The table lists this clone with a few counts. This sequence joins TRBV19 and TRBJ1-4; TRBD1 might be the D (5 bases). The CDR3 has 14 amino acids. V was cut by 5 bases and J by 6 bases, with 13 bases left in between. The V gene's germline CDR1 is LNHDA and CDR2 SQIVND (reference sequence). The CDR3: CASSDTGGYEKLFF. Written as DNA, the CDR3 is TGTGCCAGTAGTGACACAGGAGGGTATGAAAAACTGTTTTTT. The variable domain in full, with the rest retrieved from reference TRBV19 and TRBJ1-4, is DGGITQSPKYLFRKEGQNVTLSCEQNLNHDAMYWYRQDPGQGLRLIYYSQIVNDFQKGDIAEGYSVSREKKESFPLTVTSAQKNPTAFYLCASSDTGGYEKLFFGSGTQLSVL.

This chain's CDR3 is CASSEAGSHTEAFF. The CDR3 bases are TGTGCCAGCAGTGAAGCGGGTAGTCACACTGAAGCTTTCTTT. V usage is TRBV2 and J usage is TRBJ1-1; no clear D. The germline V and J ends were trimmed by 0 bases and 3 bases, with 8 bases remaining between them. Germline V gives CDR1 SNHLY, CDR2 FYNNEI. The CDR3 totals 14 residues.

The chain links TRBV7-2 to TRBJ2-1; 8 positions agree with TRBD2. The germline CDR1 and CDR2 sequences are SGHTA and FQGNSA. Trimming took 6 bases from V and 4 from J; bases not matched to a gene: 8. This CDR3 spans 15 amino acids. CDR3 coding DNA: TGTGCCAGCAGACCCCGCCGGGAGGGGTACAATGAGCAGTTCTTC. Protein: CASRPRREGYNEQFF.

The chain combines TRBV5-4 with TRBJ1-1, with D maybe TRBD1 (6 bases). V dropped 4 bases and J dropped 5 bases, with 12 bases sitting between them. From germline, CDR1 is SGHNT and CDR2 YYREEE (reference sequence). CDR3 length equals 13 residues. This CDR3 is CASSEQRGTEAFF. The CDR3 DNA is TGTGCCAGCAGCGAGCAAAGGGGGACTGAAGCTTTCTTT.

The chain links TRBV10-3 to TRBJ1-2; no clear D gene. The CDR3 is 12 residues long. Germline V lookup: CDR1 ENHRY, CDR2 SYGVKD. The V end was cut by 3 bases, the J end by 4 bases, with 6 bases between. This CDR3 reads CAISEGSYGYTF. CDR3 in DNA: TGTGCCATCAGTGAAGGGTCCTATGGCTACACCTTC.

The V gene is TRBV27, the J gene TRBJ1-1; D gene uncertain. The CDR3 length is 13 residues. V was pared by 2 bases and J by 0 bases, with 4 bases between. Germline V gives CDR1 MNHEY, CDR2 SMNVEV (reference sequence). The CDR3 is CASSLSVNTEAFF. The CDR3 region has the DNA TGTGCCAGCAGTTTAAGTGTGAACACTGAAGCTTTCTTT.

The V and J genes are TRBV4-2 and TRBJ1-3, with a possible D match to TRBD1 (6 bases). Germline lookup yields CDR1 LGHNA and CDR2 YNFKEQ. The CDR3 sequence is 19 residues long. Trimming removed 0 bases from V and 0 bases from J, with 18 bases in between. Written as DNA, the CDR3 is TGTGCCAGCAGCCAAGATTTTCGGACAGAGGGCCGCTCTGGAAACACCATATATTTT. Translating it yields CASSQDFRTEGRSGNTIYF.

CDR3 nucleotides: TGTGCCAGCAGTTCCCTCGGAGGGGGAGACACCATATATTTT. Its protein product is CASSSLGGGDTIYF. The chain employs TRBV27 and TRBJ1-3, with D possibly TRBD1 on 6 matching bases. The germline V gene has CDR1 MNHEY and CDR2 SMNVEV (reference sequence). Trimming cost V 4 bases and J 8 bases, with 15 bases left between them. CDR3 size: 14 residues.

The chain couples TRBV15 to TRBJ1-5, with 8 bases identical to TRBD1. V gave up 4 bases and J gave up 5 bases; unmatched junction bases: 7. This CDR3 spans 15 amino acids. CDR1 is LNHNV and CDR2 is YYDKDF in the germline V gene (reference sequence). CDR3 in DNA: TGTGCCACCAGCATCTTGGACAGGGTATATCAGCCCCAGCATTTT. Protein sequence: CATSILDRVYQPQHF.

This clone was detected only once. This chain links TRBV7-2 with TRBJ2-3; 10 bases are a match to TRBD2. The CDR3 covers 16 residues. J was trimmed by 8 bases and V by 8 bases; bases with no gene match: 16. Germline values: CDR1 SGHTA, CDR2 FQGNSA. The CDR3 nucleotides are TGTGCCAGCCCCCGACTAGCGGGTACCGAGACGGGTACGCAGTATTTT. It specifies CASPRLAGTETGTQYF.

The CDR3 nucleotides are TGTGCCAGCAAACCTTGGGGGGCGGTAGATGGCTACACCTTC. This sequence encodes CASKPWGAVDGYTF. V and J are TRBV5-6 and TRBJ1-2; possible D gene TRBD1, 6 bases. The V gene lost 6 bases and the J gene lost 6 bases, with 18 bases spanning the gap. The length of the CDR3 is 14 residues. Germline CDR1 is SGHDT and CDR2 is YYEEEE.

Only a few counts were recorded for this clone. J is TRBJ1-5 and V is TRBV5-5; 8 bases agree with TRBD1. V lost 4 bases to trimming and J lost 5 bases; unmatched junction nucleotides: 11. The CDR3 is 16 amino acids. Germline-derived CDR1 and CDR2 are SGHKS and YYEKEE (reference sequence). Here the CDR3 reads CASSPMAQGADQPQHF. DNA of the CDR3: TGTGCCAGCAGCCCAATGGCCCAGGGGGCCGATCAGCCCCAGCATTTT.

The chain employs TRBV18 and TRBJ2-5; TRBD2 matches at 9 bases. V gave up 6 bases and J gave up 1 base; unmatched junction bases: 3. CDR1 is KGHSH, CDR2 LQKENI, per germline. This CDR3 region has 14 residues. The DNA for the CDR3 is TGTGCCAGCTCGTCTAGCGGGGCCCAAGAGACCCAGTACTTC. Translated: CASSSSGAQETQYF.

V gene TRBV2 combines with J gene TRBJ2-5, with 12 bases identical to TRBD2. This CDR3 has 14 residues. CDR1 and CDR2 from the germline V gene are SNHLY and FYNNEI. V was clipped by 4 bases and J by 4 bases; unmatched bases: 1. The CDR3 spells CASSGLAGVETQYF. CDR3 nucleotide sequence: TGTGCCAGCAGTGGACTAGCGGGAGTAGAGACCCAGTACTTC.

This clone was picked up a small number of times. One junction end does not reproduce the germline sequence, and a read error may be involved. This chain links TRBV2 with TRBJ1-5, with 7 bases matching TRBD1. This CDR3 is built from 13 residues. Germline V gives CDR1 SNHLY, CDR2 FYNNEI. The CDR3 loop is CASTWDSSQPQHF. The CDR3 DNA sequence: TGTGCCAGCACCTGGGACAGCAGTCAGCCCCAGCATTTT.